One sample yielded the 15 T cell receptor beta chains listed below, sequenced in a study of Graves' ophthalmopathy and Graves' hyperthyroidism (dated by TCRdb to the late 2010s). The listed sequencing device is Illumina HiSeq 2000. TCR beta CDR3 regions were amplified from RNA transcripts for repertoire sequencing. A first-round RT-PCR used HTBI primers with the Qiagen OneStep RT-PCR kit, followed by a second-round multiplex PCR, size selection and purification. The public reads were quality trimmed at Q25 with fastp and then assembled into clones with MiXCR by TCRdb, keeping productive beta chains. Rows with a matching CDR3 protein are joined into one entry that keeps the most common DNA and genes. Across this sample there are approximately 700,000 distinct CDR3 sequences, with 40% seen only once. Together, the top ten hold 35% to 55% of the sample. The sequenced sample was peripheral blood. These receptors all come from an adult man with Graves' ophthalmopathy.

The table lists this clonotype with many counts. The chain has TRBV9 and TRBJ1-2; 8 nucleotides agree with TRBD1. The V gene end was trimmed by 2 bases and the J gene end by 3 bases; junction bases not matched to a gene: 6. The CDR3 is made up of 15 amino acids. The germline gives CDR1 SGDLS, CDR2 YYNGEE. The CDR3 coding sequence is TGTGCCAGCAGCGTTACCAGGGGGCTGGACTATGGCTACACCTTC. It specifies CASSVTRGLDYGYTF. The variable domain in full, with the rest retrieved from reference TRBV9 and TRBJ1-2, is DSGVTQTPKHLITATGQRVTLRCSPRSGDLSVYWYQQSLDQGLQFLIQYYNGEERAKGNILERFSAQQFPDLHSELNLSSLELGDSALYFCASSVTRGLDYGYTFGSGTRLTVV.

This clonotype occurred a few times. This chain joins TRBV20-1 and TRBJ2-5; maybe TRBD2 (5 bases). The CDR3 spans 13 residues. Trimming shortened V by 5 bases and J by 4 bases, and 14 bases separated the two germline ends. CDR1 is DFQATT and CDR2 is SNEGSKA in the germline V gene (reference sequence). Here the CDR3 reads CSADSVPGETQYF. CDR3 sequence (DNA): TGCAGTGCTGATAGCGTCCCAGGAGAGACCCAGTACTTC.

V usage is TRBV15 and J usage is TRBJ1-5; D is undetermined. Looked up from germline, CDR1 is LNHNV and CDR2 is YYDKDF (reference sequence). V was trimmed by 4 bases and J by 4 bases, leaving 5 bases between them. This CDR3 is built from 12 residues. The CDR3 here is CATSTLNQPQHF. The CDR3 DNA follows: TGTGCCACCAGCACCTTGAATCAGCCCCAGCATTTT.

CDR3 amino acids: CASSSGVVNSPLHF. The CDR3 region has the DNA TGTGCCAGCAGCTCAGGGGTGGTTAATTCACCCCTCCACTTT. The rearrangement uses TRBV7-1 and TRBJ1-6; D is uncertain. TRBV7-1 is an ORF, with its function uncertain. This CDR3 spans 14 amino acids. The V end lost 1 base, the J end lost 6 bases, and 7 bases lay between the germline ends.

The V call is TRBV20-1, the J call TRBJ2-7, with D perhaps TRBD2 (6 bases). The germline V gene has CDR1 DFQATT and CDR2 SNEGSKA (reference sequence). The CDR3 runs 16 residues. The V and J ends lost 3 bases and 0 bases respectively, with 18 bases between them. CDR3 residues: CSASPIAGSISYEQYF. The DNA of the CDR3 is TGCAGTGCTAGCCCCATCGCGGGATCCATCTCCTACGAGCAGTACTTC.

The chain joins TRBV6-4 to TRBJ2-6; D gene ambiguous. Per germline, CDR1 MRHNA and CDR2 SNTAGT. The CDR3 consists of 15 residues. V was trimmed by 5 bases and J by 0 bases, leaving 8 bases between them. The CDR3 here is CASSYLTSGANVLTF. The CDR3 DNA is TGTGCCAGCAGTTACTTAACCTCTGGGGCCAACGTCCTGACTTTC.

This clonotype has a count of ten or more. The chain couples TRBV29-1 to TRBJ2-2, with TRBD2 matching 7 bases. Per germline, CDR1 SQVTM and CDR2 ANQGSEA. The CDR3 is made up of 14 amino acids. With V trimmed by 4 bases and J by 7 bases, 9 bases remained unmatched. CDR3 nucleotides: TGCAGCGTTGGTACAGCGGGAAAGGGCGGGGAGCTGTTTTTT. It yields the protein CSVGTAGKGGELFF.

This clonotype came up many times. The CDR3 loop is CSVRGYKMYGYTF. In DNA, the CDR3 is TGCAGCGTCCGGGGATACAAAATGTATGGCTACACCTTC. The chain combines TRBV29-1 with TRBJ1-2; D unresolved. V was cut by 6 bases and J by 5 bases, with 16 bases left in between. Germline V lookup: CDR1 SQVTM, CDR2 ANQGSEA. The CDR3 is made up of 13 amino acids.

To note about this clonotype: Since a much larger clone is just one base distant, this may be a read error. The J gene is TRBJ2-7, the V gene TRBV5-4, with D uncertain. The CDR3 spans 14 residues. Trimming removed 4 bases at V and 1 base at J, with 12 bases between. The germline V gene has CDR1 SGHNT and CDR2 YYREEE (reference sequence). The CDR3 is CASSTTGSSYEQYV. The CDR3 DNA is TGTGCCAGCAGCACCACCGGGTCTTCCTACGAGCAGTACGTC.

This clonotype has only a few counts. CDR3 in DNA: TGCAGTGCAAAAAGGGTGGGGAGGACTGAAGCTTTCTTT. Translation: CSAKRVGRTEAFF. The V call is TRBV20-1, the J call TRBJ1-1; D is unclear. V gave up 6 bases and J gave up 5 bases, with 16 bases separating them. Germline V gene data show CDR1 as DFQATT and CDR2 as SNEGSKA (reference sequence). CDR3 size: 13 residues.

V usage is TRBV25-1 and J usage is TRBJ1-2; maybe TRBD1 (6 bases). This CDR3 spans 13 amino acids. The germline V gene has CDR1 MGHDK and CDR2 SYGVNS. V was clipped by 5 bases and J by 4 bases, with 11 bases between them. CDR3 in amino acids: CASSSRTVYGYTF. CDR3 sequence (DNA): TGTGCCAGCAGTTCTCGGACAGTCTATGGCTACACCTTC.

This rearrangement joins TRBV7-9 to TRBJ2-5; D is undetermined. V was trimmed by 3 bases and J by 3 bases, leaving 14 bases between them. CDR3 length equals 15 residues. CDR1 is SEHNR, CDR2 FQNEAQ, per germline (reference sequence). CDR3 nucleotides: TGTGCCAGCAGCTTTGCCAGCATCGAAGAAGAGACCCAGTACTTC. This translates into CASSFASIEEETQYF. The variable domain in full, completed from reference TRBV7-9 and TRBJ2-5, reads DTGVSQNPRHKITKRGQNVTFRCDPISEHNRLYWYRQTLGQGPEFLTYFQNEAQLEKSRLLSDRFSAERPKGSFSTLEIQRTEQGDSAMYLCASSFASIEEETQYFGPGTRLLVL.

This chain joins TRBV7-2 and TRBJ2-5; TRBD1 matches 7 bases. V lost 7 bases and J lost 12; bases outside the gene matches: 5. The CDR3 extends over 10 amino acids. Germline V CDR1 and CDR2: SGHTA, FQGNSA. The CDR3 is CASTLQGKYF. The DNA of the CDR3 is TGTGCCAGCACGCTACAGGGGAAGTACTTC.

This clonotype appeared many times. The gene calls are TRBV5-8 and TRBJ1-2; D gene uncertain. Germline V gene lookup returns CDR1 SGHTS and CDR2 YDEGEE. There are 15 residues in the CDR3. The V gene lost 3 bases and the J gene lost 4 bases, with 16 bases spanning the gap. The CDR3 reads CASSSPTVSGYGYTF. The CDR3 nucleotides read TGTGCCAGCAGCTCGCCTACAGTGAGTGGCTATGGCTACACCTTC.

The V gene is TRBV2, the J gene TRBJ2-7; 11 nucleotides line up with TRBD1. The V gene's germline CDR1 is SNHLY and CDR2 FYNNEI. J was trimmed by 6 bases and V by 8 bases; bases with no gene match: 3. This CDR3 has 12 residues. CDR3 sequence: CASRDRGFEQYF. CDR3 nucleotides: TGTGCCAGCCGGGACAGGGGGTTCGAGCAGTACTTC.